Listed below are T cell receptor beta chains from one sample, sequenced in a study of shared clonotypes between healthy human individuals. The repertoire was sequenced with immunoSEQ multiplex PCR; TCRdb's copy has only in-frame clones and lacks some. The sample lists some 480,000 clones; 70% to 85% were seen once. Sequences were obtained from PBMCs. These receptors were taken from a woman between 40 and 50 years old in good health. Some clones in this sample may be carry-over from other donors' samples. Both conserved end residues are part of each CDR3. D genes are given only for firm matches. A row's size may be missing; if present it is once, few, many or a size class.

J: TRBJ2-5
V: TRBV5-4
D: NA
size: NA
DNA: TGTGCCAGCAGCTTCGATACAGAGACCCAGTACTTC
CDR3: CASSFDTETQYF

J: TRBJ2-7
V: TRBV28
D: NA
size: NA
DNA: TGTGCCAGCAGTCACGGGACCTACGAGCAGTACTTC
CDR3: CASSHGTYEQYF

J: TRBJ1-5
V: TRBV7-9
D: NA
size: NA
DNA: TGTGCCAGCAGCCAAGGACAGCAGCCCCAGCATTTT
CDR3: CASSQGQQPQHF

J: TRBJ1-2
V: TRBV10-3
D: TRBD1
size: NA
DNA: TGTGCCATCAGTGACCCGGGACAGGCTAACTATGGCTACACCTTC
CDR3: CAISDPGQANYGYTF

J: TRBJ2-7
V: TRBV5-1
D: NA
size: once
DNA: TGCGCCAGCAGCTCAACCGACAGACCCTACGAGCAGTACTTC
CDR3: CASSSTDRPYEQYF

J: TRBJ2-6
V: TRBV4-1
D: TRBD1
size: few
DNA: TGCGCCAGCAGCCTAGGACAGGCGACTGGGGCCAACGTCCTGACTTTC
CDR3: CASSLGQATGANVLTF

J: TRBJ2-2
V: TRBV7-6
D: TRBD2
size: many
DNA: TGTGCCAGCAGCCTTCTACTAGCGGGTCCGAACACCGGGGAGCTGTTTTTT
CDR3: CASSLLLAGPNTGELFF

J: TRBJ2-5
V: TRBV19
D: NA
size: NA
DNA: TGTGCCAGTAGTGAAGGGCTAGAGGAGACCCAGTACTTC
CDR3: CASSEGLEETQYF

J: TRBJ1-6
V: TRBV11-2
D: NA
size: NA
DNA: TGTGCCAGCAGCTTAGGGAGGGCCCTCCACTTT
CDR3: CASSLGRALHF

J: TRBJ2-1
V: TRBV7-2
D: TRBD2
size: NA
DNA: TGTGCCAGCAGCCTGGGGACTAGCGGAGGTGAGCAGTTCTTC
CDR3: CASSLGTSGGEQFF

J: TRBJ1-4
V: TRBV28
D: NA
size: NA
DNA: TGTGCCAGCAGTTTGCTTCGGTGGGGGGGGAATGAAAAACTGTTTTTT
CDR3: CASSLLRWGGNEKLFF

J: TRBJ1-5
V: TRBV5-1
D: TRBD1
size: NA
DNA: TGCGCCAGCAGCATCGGGACAGGGGGTGCTCAGCCCCAGCATTTT
CDR3: CASSIGTGGAQPQHF

J: TRBJ1-3
V: TRBV6-1
D: TRBD1
size: NA
DNA: TGTGCCAGCAGTGTTGACAGGGCTGGAAACACCATATATTTT
CDR3: CASSVDRAGNTIYF

J: TRBJ1-1
V: TRBV7-9
D: NA
size: NA
DNA: TGTGCCAGCAGCTTGACCGATACCCTTTGGGACACTGAAGCTTTCTTT
CDR3: CASSLTDTLWDTEAFF

J: TRBJ1-1
V: TRBV27
D: NA
size: NA
DNA: TGTGCCAGCAAAGGGGTGAACACTGAAGCTTTCTTT
CDR3: CASKGVNTEAFF

J: TRBJ2-3
V: TRBV28
D: NA
size: NA
DNA: TGTGCCAGCGGCTCGTATTGGAGGGGCACAGATACGCAGTATTTT
CDR3: CASGSYWRGTDTQYF

J: TRBJ2-7
V: TRBV4-2
D: NA
size: NA
DNA: TGTGCCAGCAGCCAGGGAGAGCTCTTAAACGAGCAGTACTTC
CDR3: CASSQGELLNEQYF

J: TRBJ2-3
V: TRBV28
D: TRBD2
size: NA
DNA: TGTGCCAGCTCGGGGGGAACAGATACGCAGTATTTT
CDR3: CASSGGTDTQYF

J: TRBJ2-2
V: TRBV19
D: TRBD2
size: NA
DNA: TGTGCCAGCAACCCTAGAGGGGAGGGCGGGGAGCTGTTTTTT
CDR3: CASNPRGEGGELFF

J: TRBJ2-1
V: TRBV7-9
D: NA
size: NA
DNA: TGTGCCAGCAGCATACTGAATGAGCAGTTCTTC
CDR3: CASSILNEQFF

J: TRBJ2-2
V: TRBV5-1
D: NA
size: NA
DNA: TGCGCCAGCAGCTTGGACAGGACGAACACCGGGGAGCTGTTTTTT
CDR3: CASSLDRTNTGELFF

J: TRBJ2-7
V: TRBV6-6
D: NA
size: NA
DNA: TGTGCCAGCAGTTACCCGCACGTCGGGGACTCCTACGAGCAGTACTTC
CDR3: CASSYPHVGDSYEQYF